This TCR beta chain was sequenced during a study of cytomegalovirus exposure and HLA in healthy donors. With 0 bases removed from V and 2 bases from J, the gap between germline ends came to 8 bases. The CDR3 runs to 14 residues. Germline V gene data show CDR1 as MNHNS and CDR2 as SASEGT. With 60 Vbeta and 13 Jbeta primers, the PCR was carried out. Generated by immunoSEQ multiplex PCR, the TCRdb table keeps only in-frame clones and is missing some. The data hold 150,000 to 200,000 clones, with under 80% observed a single time. The sample comprised PBMCs. The chain is built from TRBV6-1 and TRBJ2-7; D gene ambiguous. The TCR comes from a young woman in good health and CMV-seronegative. CDR3 sequence (DNA): TGTGCCAGCAGTGAAGCGCACGGTGCCTACGAGCAGTACTTC. This codes for CASSEAHGAYEQYF.